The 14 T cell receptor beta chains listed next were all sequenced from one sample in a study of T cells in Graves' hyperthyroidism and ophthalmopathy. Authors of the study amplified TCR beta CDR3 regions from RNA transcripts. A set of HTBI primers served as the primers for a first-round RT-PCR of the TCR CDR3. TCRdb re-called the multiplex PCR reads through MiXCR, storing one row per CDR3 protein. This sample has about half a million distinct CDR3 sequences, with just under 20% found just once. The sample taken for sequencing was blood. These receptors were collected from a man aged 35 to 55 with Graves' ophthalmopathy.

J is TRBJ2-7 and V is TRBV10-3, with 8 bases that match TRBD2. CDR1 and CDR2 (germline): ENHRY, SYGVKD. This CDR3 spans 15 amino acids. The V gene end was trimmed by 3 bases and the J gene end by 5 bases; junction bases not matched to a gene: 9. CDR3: CAISDGREGLHEQYF. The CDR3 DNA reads TGTGCCATCAGTGATGGACGGGAGGGCCTCCACGAGCAGTACTTC.

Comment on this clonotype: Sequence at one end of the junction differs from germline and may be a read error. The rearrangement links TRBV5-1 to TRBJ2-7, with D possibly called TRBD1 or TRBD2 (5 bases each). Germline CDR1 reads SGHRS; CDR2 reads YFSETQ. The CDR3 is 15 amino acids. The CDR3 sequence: CASSLARGPPYVQYF. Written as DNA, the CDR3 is TGCGCCAGCAGCTTGGCCCGGGGACCGCCCTACGTGCAGTACTTC.

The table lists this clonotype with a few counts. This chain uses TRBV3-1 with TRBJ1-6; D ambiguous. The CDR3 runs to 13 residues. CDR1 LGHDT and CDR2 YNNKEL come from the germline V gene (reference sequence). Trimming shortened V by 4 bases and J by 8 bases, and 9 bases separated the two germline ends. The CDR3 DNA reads TGTGCCAGCAGCCGGGCTAAGGATTCACCCCTCCACTTT. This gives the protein CASSRAKDSPLHF. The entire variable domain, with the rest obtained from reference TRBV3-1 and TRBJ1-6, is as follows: DTAVSQTPKYLVTQMGNDKSIKCEQNLGHDTMYWYKQDSKKFLKIMFSYNNKELIINETVPNRFSPKSPDKAHLNLHINSLELGDSAVYFCASSRAKDSPLHFGNGTRLTVT.

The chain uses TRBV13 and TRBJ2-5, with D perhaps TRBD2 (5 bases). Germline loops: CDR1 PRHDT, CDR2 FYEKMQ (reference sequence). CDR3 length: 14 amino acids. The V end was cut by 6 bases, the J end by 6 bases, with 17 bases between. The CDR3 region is CASSYRVSGKTQYF. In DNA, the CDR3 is TGTGCCAGCAGTTACCGGGTCTCGGGAAAGACCCAGTACTTC.

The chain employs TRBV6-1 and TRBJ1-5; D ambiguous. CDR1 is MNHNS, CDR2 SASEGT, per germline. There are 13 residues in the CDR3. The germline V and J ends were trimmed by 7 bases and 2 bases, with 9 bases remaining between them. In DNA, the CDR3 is TGTGCCAGCAAAGAGGGCGGCAATCAGCCCCAGCATTTT. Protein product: CASKEGGNQPQHF.

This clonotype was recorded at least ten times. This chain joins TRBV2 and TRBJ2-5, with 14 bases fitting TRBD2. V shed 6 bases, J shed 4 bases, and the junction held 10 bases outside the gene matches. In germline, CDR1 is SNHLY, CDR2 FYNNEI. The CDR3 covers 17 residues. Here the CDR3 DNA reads TGTGCCAGCAGCTCCGGGACTAGCGGGGGCCCGGGAGAGACCCAGTACTTC. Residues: CASSSGTSGGPGETQYF.

CDR3 DNA: TGTGCCAGTAGTATCCGTCTGACGGCCCCCTACGAGCAGTACTTC. This sequence encodes CASSIRLTAPYEQYF. The chain uses TRBV19 and TRBJ2-7; D ambiguous. The V gene lost 3 bases and the J gene lost 2 bases, with 14 bases spanning the gap. Germline lookup yields CDR1 LNHDA and CDR2 SQIVND (reference sequence). This CDR3 contains 15 residues.

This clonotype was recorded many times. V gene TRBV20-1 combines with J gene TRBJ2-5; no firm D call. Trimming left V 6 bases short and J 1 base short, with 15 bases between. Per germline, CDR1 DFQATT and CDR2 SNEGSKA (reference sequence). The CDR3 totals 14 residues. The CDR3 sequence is CSAVSPGRQETQYF. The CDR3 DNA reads TGCAGTGCCGTCTCACCAGGCCGCCAAGAGACCCAGTACTTC.

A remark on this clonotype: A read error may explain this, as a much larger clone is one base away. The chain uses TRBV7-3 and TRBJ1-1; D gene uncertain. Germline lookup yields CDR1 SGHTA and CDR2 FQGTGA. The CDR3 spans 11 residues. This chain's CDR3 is CASGFITEAFF. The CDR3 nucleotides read TGTGCCAGCGGCTTTATCACTGAAGCTTTCTTT.

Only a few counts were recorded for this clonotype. CDR3 residues: CAWRVFADTQYF. In DNA, the CDR3 is TGTGCCTGGAGGGTCTTCGCAGATACGCAGTATTTT. This chain uses TRBV30 with TRBJ2-3; D gene unclear. CDR3 length equals 12 residues. Germline values: CDR1 GTSNPN, CDR2 SVGIG (reference sequence). Deletions cut 3 bases from V and 4 bases from J, with 8 bases between.

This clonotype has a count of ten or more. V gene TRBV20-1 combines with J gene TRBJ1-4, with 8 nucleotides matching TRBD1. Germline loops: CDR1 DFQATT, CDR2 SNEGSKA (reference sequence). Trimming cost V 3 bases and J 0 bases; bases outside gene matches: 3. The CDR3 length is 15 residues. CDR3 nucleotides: TGCAGTGCTAGTCGACAGGGGCCAACTAATGAAAAACTGTTTTTT. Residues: CSASRQGPTNEKLFF.

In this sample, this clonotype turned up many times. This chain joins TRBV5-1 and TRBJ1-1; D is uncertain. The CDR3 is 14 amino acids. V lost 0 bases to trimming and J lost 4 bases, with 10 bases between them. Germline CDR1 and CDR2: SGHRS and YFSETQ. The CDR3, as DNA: TGCGCCAGCAGCTTGGGGGCCGCGGGCACTGAAGCTTTCTTT. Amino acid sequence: CASSLGAAGTEAFF.

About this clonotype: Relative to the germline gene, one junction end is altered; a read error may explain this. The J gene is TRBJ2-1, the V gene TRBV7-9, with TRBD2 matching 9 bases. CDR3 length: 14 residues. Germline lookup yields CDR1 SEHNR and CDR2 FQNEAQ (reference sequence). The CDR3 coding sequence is TGTGCCAGCAGCCTAGCGGGGAGATACAATGAGCAGTTCTTC. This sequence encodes CASSLAGRYNEQFF.

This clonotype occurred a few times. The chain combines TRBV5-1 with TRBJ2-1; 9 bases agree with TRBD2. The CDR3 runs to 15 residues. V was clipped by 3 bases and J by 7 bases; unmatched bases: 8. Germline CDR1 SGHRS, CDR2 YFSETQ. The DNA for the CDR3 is TGCGCCAGCAGCTCCGCTGCGGGGGGGTTTAATGAGCAGTTCTTC. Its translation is CASSSAAGGFNEQFF.